This TCR beta chain came from a study of Graves' ophthalmopathy and Graves' hyperthyroidism. Researchers took RNA transcripts and amplified TCR beta CDR3 regions from them. Second-round multiplex PCR came after first-round RT-PCR with HTBI primers. A single record per CDR3 protein comes from TCRdb applying MiXCR to the multiplex PCR reads. The data contain around 1.1 million distinct CDR3 sequences, 36% of them seen just once; the ten biggest clones take up 11%. The CDR3 sequence is 15 residues long. Germline lookup yields CDR1 KGHSH and CDR2 LQKENI. The junction had 2 bases not matched to a gene; V was cut back by 3 bases and J by 5 bases.

The chain uses TRBV18 and TRBJ2-5; 14 nucleotides line up with TRBD2. This clonotype was sampled from an adult man with Graves' hyperthyroidism. What was sequenced was peripheral blood or thyroid tissue (not recorded which). CDR3: CASSPGTSGSETQYF. CDR3 in DNA: TGTGCCAGCTCACCGGGGACTAGCGGGAGTGAGACCCAGTACTTC. The entire variable domain, with the rest obtained from reference TRBV18 and TRBJ2-5, is as follows: NAGVMQNPRHLVRRRGQEARLRCSPMKGHSHVYWYRQLPEEGLKFMVYLQKENIIDESGMPKERFSAEFPKEGPSILRIQQVVRGDSAAYFCASSPGTSGSETQYFGPGTRLLVL.